This T cell receptor beta chain was sequenced during a study of T-cell memory formation after mild COVID-19. In TCRdb, the 5' RACE reads were re-called with MiXCR into one record per CDR3 protein. The table shows roughly 130,000 distinct CDR3 sequences, with about 5.9% occurring only once. The CDR3 extends over 18 amino acids. The germline V gene has CDR1 SGHVS and CDR2 FNYEAQ. V lost 0 bases to trimming and J lost 3 bases; unmatched junction nucleotides: 12. The V gene is TRBV7-6, the J gene TRBJ2-7, with TRBD2 identical over 9 bases. The sequenced sample consisted of PBMCs or a T cell subset sorted from them (not recorded which). This clonotype was obtained from an adult woman who had mild COVID-19 (a few samples of this study predate the infection). Cell type and time point are not known. CDR3 region: CASSLAPGGRRGGYEQYF. As DNA, the CDR3 is TGTGCCAGCAGCTTAGCCCCGGGGGGCCGGCGGGGGGGCTACGAGCAGTACTTC.